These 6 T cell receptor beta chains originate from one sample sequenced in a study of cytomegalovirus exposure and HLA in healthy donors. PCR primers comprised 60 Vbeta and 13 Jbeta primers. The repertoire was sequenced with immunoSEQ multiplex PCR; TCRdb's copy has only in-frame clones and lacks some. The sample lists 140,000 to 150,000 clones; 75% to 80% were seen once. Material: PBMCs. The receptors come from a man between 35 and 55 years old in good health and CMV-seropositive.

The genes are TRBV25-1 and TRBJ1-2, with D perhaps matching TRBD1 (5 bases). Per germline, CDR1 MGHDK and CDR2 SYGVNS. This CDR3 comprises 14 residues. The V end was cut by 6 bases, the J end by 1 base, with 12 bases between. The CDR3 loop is CASRGEGINYGYTF. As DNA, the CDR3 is TGTGCCAGCAGGGGGGAGGGTATTAACTATGGCTACACCTTC.

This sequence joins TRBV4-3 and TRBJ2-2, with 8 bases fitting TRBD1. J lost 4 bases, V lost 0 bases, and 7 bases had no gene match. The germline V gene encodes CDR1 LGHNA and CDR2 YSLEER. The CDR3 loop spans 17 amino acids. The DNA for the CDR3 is TGCGCCAGCAGCCAAGAGCTTCCAGGGGGCAGCACCGGGGAGCTGTTTTTT. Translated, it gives CASSQELPGGSTGELFF.

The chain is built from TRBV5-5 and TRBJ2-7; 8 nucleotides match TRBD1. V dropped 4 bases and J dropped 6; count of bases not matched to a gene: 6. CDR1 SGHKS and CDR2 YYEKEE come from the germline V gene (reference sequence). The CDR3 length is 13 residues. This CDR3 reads CASSLRTGFEQYF. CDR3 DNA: TGTGCCAGCAGCCTAAGGACAGGGTTCGAGCAGTACTTC.

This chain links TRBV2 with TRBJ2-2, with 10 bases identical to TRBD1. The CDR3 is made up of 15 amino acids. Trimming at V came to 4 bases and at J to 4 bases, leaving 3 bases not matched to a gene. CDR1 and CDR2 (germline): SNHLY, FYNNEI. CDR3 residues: CASSGQGAPTGELFF. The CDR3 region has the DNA TGTGCCAGCAGTGGACAGGGGGCGCCCACCGGGGAGCTGTTTTTT. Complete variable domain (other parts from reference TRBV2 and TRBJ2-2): EPEVTQTPSHQVTQMGQEVILRCVPISNHLYFYWYRQILGQKVEFLVSFYNNEISEKSEIFDDQFSVERPDGSNFTLKIRSTKLEDSAMYFCASSGQGAPTGELFFGEGSRLTVL.

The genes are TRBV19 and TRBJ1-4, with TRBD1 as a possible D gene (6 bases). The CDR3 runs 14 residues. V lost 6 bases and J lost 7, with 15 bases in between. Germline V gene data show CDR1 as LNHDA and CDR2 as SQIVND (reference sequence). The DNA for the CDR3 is TGTGCCAGTAGCCATTTCGGGACACGTGAAAAACTGTTTTTT. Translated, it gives CASSHFGTREKLFF.

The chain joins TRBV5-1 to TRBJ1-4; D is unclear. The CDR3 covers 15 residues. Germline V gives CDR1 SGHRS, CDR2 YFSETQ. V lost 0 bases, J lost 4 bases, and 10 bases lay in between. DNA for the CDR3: TGCGCCAGCAGCTTGGACACCAATCTTAATGAAAAACTGTTTTTT. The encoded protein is CASSLDTNLNEKLFF.